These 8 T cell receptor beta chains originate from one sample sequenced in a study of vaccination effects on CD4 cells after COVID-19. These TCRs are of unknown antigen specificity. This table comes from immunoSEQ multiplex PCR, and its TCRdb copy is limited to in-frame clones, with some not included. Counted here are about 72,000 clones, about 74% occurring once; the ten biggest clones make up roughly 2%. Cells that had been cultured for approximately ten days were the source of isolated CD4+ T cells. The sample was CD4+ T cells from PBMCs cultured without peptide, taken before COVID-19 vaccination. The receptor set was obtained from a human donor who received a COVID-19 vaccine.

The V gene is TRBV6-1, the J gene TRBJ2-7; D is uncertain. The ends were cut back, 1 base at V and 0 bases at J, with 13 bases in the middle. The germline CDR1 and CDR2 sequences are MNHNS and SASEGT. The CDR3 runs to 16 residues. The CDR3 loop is CASSEGRGRSSYEQYV. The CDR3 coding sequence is TGTGCCAGCAGTGAAGGTAGAGGACGGAGCTCCTACGAGCAGTACGTC.

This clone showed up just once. The CDR3 region is CASSYEAGDYNEQFF. For the CDR3, the DNA is TGTGCCAGCAGTTACGAGGCGGGGGACTACAATGAGCAGTTCTTC. The chain uses TRBV6-5 and TRBJ2-1; 7 nucleotides agree with TRBD2. Germline V lookup: CDR1 MNHEY, CDR2 SVGAGI. V dropped 2 bases and J dropped 3; count of bases not matched to a gene: 4. CDR3 size: 15 residues.

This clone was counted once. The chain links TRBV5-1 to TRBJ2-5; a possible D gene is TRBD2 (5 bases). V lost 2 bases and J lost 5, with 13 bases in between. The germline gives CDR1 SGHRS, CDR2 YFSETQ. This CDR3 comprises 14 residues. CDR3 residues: CASSFGPGTETQYF. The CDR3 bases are TGCGCCAGCAGCTTCGGACCGGGAACGGAGACCCAGTACTTC.

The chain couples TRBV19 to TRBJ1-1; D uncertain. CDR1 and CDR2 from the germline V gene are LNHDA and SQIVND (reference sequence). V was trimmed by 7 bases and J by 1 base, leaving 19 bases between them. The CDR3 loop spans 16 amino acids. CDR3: CASNLAATQQNTEAFF. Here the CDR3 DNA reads TGTGCCAGTAATCTCGCCGCGACGCAGCAGAACACTGAAGCTTTCTTT.

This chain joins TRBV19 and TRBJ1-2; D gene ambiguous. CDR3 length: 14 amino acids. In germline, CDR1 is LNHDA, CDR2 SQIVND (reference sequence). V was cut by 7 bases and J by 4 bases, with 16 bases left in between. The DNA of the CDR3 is TGTGCCAGTACCACCCTCGGACGCGGCTATGGCTACACCTTC. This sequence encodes CASTTLGRGYGYTF.

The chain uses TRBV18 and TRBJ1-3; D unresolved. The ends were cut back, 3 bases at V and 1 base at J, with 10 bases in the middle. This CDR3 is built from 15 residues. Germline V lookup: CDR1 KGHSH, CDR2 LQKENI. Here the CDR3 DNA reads TGTGCCAGCTCACCTCGACAAGAGTCTGGAAACACCATATATTTT. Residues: CASSPRQESGNTIYF.

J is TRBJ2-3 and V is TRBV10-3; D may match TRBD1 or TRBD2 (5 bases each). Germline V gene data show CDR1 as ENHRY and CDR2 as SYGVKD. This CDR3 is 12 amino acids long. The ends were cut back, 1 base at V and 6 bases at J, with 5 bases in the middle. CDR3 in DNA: TGTGCCATCAGTGAGTGGGGGGATACGCAGTATTTT. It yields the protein CAISEWGDTQYF.

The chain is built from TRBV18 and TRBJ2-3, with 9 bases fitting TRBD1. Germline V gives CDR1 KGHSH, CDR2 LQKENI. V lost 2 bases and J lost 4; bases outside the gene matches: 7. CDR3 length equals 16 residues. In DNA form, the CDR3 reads TGTGCCAGCTCACCAACCGGGACAGGGAGCGCAGATACGCAGTATTTT. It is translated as CASSPTGTGSADTQYF.